Each of the 6 T cell receptor beta chains below was sequenced from the same sample in a study of blood T cell repertoires in COVID-19 (dated by TCRdb to about 2020). Receptor libraries were prepared by the immunoSEQ multiplex PCR assay. The table was pulled from immuneACCESS by TCRdb, which kept in-frame rearrangements only. Such tables lose some clones; where checked, under half of the loss comes from unresolved V genes, and the rest has no known cause. The sample has 87,000 or so clones on record, around 85% of them singletons. Jointly, the top ten make up approximately 3% of the sample. What was sequenced was peripheral blood. The receptors here all came from a woman older than 75 with COVID-19, enrolled during active disease.

In its sample, this clone was seen a few times. This chain connects TRBV18 to TRBJ2-7; 7 bases match TRBD2. Germline CDR1 and CDR2: KGHSH and LQKENI. J was trimmed by 2 bases and V by 3 bases; bases with no gene match: 1. This CDR3 has 13 residues. The CDR3 here is CASSPGLAYEQYF. DNA of the CDR3: TGTGCCAGCTCACCCGGACTAGCCTACGAGCAGTACTTC.

This clone was seen only a few times. The J gene is TRBJ2-2, the V gene TRBV27; weak D call: TRBD1 (5 bases). Germline V gene data show CDR1 as MNHEY and CDR2 as SMNVEV (reference sequence). The CDR3 is made up of 16 amino acids. Between the trimmed V and J ends, which lost 5 bases and 7 bases, there was a span of 20 bases. The CDR3 spells CASSPISRARIGELFF. CDR3 DNA: TGTGCCAGCAGTCCCATCTCCAGGGCTAGGATCGGGGAGCTGTTTTTT.

The rearrangement joins TRBV18 to TRBJ2-7; 8 nucleotides align to TRBD2. J was trimmed by 1 base and V by 2 bases; bases with no gene match: 4. Germline values: CDR1 KGHSH, CDR2 LQKENI. CDR3 size: 15 residues. CDR3 DNA: TGTGCCAGCTCACCAAGCGGGAGTAGGTCCTACGAGCAGTACTTC. It is translated as CASSPSGSRSYEQYF.

The DNA of the CDR3 is TGTGCCAGCAGTTATGACTCGAACACCGGGGAGCTGTTTTTT. Amino acids: CASSYDSNTGELFF. V is TRBV27 and J is TRBJ2-2; D not resolved. This CDR3 is 14 amino acids long. CDR1 and CDR2 (germline): MNHEY, SMNVEV (reference sequence). V was trimmed by 4 bases and J by 0 bases, leaving 6 bases between them.

The gene calls are TRBV3-1 (or the pseudogene TRBV3-2) and TRBJ1-4; no definite D call. Germline V gene sequence: CDR1 LGHDT, CDR2 YNNKEL (reference sequence). V was trimmed by 6 bases and J by 4 bases, leaving 3 bases between them. This CDR3 has 11 residues. CDR3 protein: CASSYNEKLFF. The CDR3 DNA is TGTGCCAGCAGTTATAATGAAAAACTGTTTTTT.

The chain couples TRBV2 to TRBJ2-7, with 7 bases matching TRBD1. CDR1 SNHLY and CDR2 FYNNEI come from the germline V gene. The V segment lost 6 bases and the J segment 6 bases; nucleotides outside the gene matches: 11. This CDR3 is 14 amino acids long. CDR3 protein: CASSQNTGVGEQYF. The DNA for the CDR3 is TGTGCCAGCAGCCAGAATACAGGGGTCGGCGAGCAGTACTTC.